This TCR beta chain was captured by sequencing in a study of molecular identifiers for immune sequencing clone quantification. Across the whole study: Four of five RNA aliquots from around 18,000 or 91,000 naive CD8 T cells were sequenced.

Germline CDR1 and CDR2: SEHNR and FQNEAQ (reference sequence). The V end was cut by 1 base, the J end by 3 bases, with 7 bases between. This CDR3 has 13 amino acids. TCRdb reanalysed the PCR reads using MiXCR and keeps one entry per CDR3 protein. The top ten hold under 8.5% of the sample, which has 35,000 or so distinct CDR3 sequences, around 18% seen once. In the case of this clonotype: Its target is unknown.

The study, taken as a whole, reports: Clones above 20 RNA copies contained over 97% of effector molecules and under 1% of naive molecules.

The rearrangement uses TRBV7-9 and TRBJ2-7; D is undetermined. The TCR was taken from a human donor in good health. Some libraries in this study had Jurkat cell RNA spiked in. Sequences were obtained from naive CD8+ T cells from blood, with Jurkat cell RNA spiked in. Subset defined: FACS-sorted CD8+CD4-CCR7+CD45RA+ naive T cells. In DNA, the CDR3 is TGTGCCAGCAGCTTAGGGGAAGGCTACGAGCAGTACTTC. It encodes CASSLGEGYEQYF.